The sample holds a few counts of the clone carrying this T cell receptor beta chain. The data were obtained in a study of T-cell reconstitution after alpha-beta-depleted transplantation in children. Unique molecular identifiers were used to barcode this TCRbeta library. A single record per CDR3 protein comes from TCRdb applying MiXCR to the PCR reads. This sample has about 460,000 distinct CDR3 sequences, with around 12% found just once. Deletions cut 4 bases from V and 2 bases from J, with 17 bases between. The CDR3 contains 16 residues. Germline loops: CDR1 SEHNR, CDR2 FQNEAQ (reference sequence). This TCR derives from a human donor who donated a stem cell graft to a child with combined immunodeficiency. The material sequenced was PBMCs from the stem cell graft donor, taken from the stem cell graft. The chain carries TRBV7-9 and TRBJ2-5; D perhaps matches TRBD2 (6 bases). CDR3 in amino acids: CASSSRKPAGQETQYF. The CDR3 DNA follows: TGTGCCAGCAGCTCCCGGAAGCCCGCGGGGCAAGAGACCCAGTACTTC.